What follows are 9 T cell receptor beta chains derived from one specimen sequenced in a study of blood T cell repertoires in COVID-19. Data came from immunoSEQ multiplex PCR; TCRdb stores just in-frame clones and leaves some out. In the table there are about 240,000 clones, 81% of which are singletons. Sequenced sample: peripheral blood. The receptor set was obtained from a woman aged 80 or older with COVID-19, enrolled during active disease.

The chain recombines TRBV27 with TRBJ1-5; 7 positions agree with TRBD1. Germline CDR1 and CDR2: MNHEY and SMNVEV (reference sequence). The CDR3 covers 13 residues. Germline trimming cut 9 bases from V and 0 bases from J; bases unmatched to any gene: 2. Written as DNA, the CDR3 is TGTGCCAGTAGGGGGCATAGCAATCAGCCCCAGCATTTT. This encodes CASRGHSNQPQHF.

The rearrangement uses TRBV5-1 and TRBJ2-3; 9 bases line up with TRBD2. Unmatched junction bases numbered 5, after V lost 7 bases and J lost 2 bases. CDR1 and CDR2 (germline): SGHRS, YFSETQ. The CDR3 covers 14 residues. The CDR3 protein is CASQTSGFTDTQYF. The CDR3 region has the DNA TGCGCCAGCCAGACTAGCGGCTTCACAGATACGCAGTATTTT.

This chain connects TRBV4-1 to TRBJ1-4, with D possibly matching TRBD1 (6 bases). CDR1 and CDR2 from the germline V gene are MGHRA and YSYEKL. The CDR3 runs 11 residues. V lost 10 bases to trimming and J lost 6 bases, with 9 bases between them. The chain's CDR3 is CATGQYEKLFF. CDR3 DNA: TGCGCCACAGGACAGTATGAAAAACTGTTTTTT.

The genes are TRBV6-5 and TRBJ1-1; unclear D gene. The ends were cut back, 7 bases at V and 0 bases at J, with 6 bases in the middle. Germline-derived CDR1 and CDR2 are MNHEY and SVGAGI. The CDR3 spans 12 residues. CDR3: CASIWLNTEAFF. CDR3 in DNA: TGTGCCAGCATATGGCTGAACACTGAAGCTTTCTTT.

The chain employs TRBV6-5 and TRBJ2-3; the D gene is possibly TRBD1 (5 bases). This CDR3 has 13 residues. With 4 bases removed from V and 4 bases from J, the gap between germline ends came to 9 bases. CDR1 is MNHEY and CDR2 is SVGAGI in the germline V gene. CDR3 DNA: TGTGCCAGCAGTTTCCGGACACCAGATACGCAGTATTTT. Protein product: CASSFRTPDTQYF.

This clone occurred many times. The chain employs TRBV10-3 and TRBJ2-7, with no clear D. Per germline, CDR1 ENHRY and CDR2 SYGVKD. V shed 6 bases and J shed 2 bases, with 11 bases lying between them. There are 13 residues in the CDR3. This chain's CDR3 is CAISPTGTYEQYF. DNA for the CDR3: TGTGCCATCAGCCCGACTGGTACCTACGAGCAGTACTTC.

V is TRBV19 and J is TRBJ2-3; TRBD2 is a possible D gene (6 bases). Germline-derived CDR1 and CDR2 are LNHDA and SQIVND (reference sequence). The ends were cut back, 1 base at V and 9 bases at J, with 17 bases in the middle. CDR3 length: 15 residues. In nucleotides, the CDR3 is TGTGCCAGTAGTATAGGCCTGCTTCAGCGGGTAACGCAGTATTTT. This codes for CASSIGLLQRVTQYF.

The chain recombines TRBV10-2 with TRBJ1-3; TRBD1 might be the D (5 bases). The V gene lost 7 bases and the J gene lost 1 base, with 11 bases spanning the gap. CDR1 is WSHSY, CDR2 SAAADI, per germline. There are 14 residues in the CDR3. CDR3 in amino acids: CASMWGQSGNTIYF. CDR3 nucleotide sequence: TGCGCCAGCATGTGGGGCCAATCTGGAAACACCATATATTTT.

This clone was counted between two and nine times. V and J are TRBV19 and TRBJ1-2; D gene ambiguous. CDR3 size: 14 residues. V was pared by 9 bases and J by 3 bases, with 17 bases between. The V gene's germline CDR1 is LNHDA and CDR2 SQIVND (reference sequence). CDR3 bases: TGTGCCAGCAGTGGCTTTTTGGGAGACTATGGCTACACCTTC. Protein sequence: CASSGFLGDYGYTF.